The TCR beta chain under discussion was sequenced for a study of naive and memory T cell subsets. The beta constant-region primer was an equimolar mix of two oligonucleotides covering TRBC1 and TRBC2. Ligated cDNA was amplified by four rounds of PCR with nested alpha and beta constant-region primers and SP2. Ligation attached a single-stranded oligonucleotide with a 12-nucleotide UMI and the SP2 primer to the cDNA 3' end. Via MiXCR, TCRdb re-called the UMI-ligation and nested PCR reads, giving one row per CDR3 protein. The sample comprises 120,000 to 150,000 distinct CDR3 sequences, roughly a fifth of which are singletons, and about 0.57% rests with the top ten. Study-wide points: Possibly reflecting memory cells re-expressing CD45RA, a few larger clonotypes occurred in naive repertoires, especially CD8. Gini index rose across naive, CM, EM and EMRA in CD4 and CD8.

As regards this clonotype: Antigen unknown.

The V and J ends lost 7 bases and 7 bases, in that order; junction bases with no gene match: 16. The CDR3 consists of 15 residues. CDR1 is MNHNY and CDR2 is SVGAGI in the germline V gene (reference sequence). The sample was naive CD8+ T cells from blood. This chain connects TRBV6-6 to TRBJ2-7, with 7 bases identical to TRBD2. The sequence derives from a human donor in good health. Here the CDR3 DNA reads TGTGCCAGCATCTCCGGGAGCGGGACTAAACGGGAGCAGTACTTC. It encodes CASISGSGTKREQYF.